One T cell receptor (beta chain) is described in this entry. This sample stems from a study of control samples from healthy donors and cancer patients. The CDR3 is 15 residues long. V shed 3 bases and J shed 0 bases, with 11 bases lying between them. Per germline, CDR1 GTSNPN and CDR2 SVGIG (reference sequence). Repertoires were generated with immunoSEQ multiplex PCR, while TCRdb's copy carries only in-frame clones and drops some. This sample has some 130,000 clones, with 75% to 90% found just once. The source of this sequence is a woman in her thirties in good health. Material for sequencing was blood. The chain links TRBV30 to TRBJ2-2, with D perhaps TRBD1 (5 bases). The CDR3 protein is CAWSRTGPNTGELFF. The CDR3 region has the DNA TGTGCCTGGAGCCGCACAGGTCCGAACACCGGGGAGCTGTTTTTT.